This TCR beta chain was profiled in a study of blood T cells in healthy people across ages. Study results and limitations: Naive T cell percentage by flow cytometry tracked strongly with beta diversity.

Germline V lookup: CDR1 SGHRS, CDR2 YFSETQ. V gave up 6 bases and J gave up 0 bases, with 13 bases separating them. The CDR3 spans 14 residues. Using a J-beta primer mix together with a sample-barcoded 5' primer, a second PCR was run for roughly 6 to 11 cycles. Each CDR3 protein gets one entry after TCRdb re-called the 5' RACE reads with MiXCR. This sample has roughly 2 million distinct CDR3 sequences, with 49% found just once. For this clonotype: Its target is not known.

The chain recombines TRBV5-1 with TRBJ2-7; the D is unclear. This TCR was recovered from a woman in her 40s in good health. The sequenced sample consisted of blood. The CDR3: CASTPDVRSYEQYF. Here the CDR3 DNA reads TGCGCCAGCACCCCAGACGTCCGCTCCTACGAGCAGTACTTC.